Each of the 21 T cell receptor beta chains below was sequenced from the same sample in a study of regulatory T cells in long-lasting Graves disease. As to time point: persistent/refractory GD, antithyroid drugs over 5 years with positive TRAb. Researchers made the TCR library from RNA that was extracted from PBMCs. In building TCR beta libraries, iRepertoire HTBI primers were used together with Arm-PCR of CDR3 regions. TCRdb passed the multiplex PCR reads through MiXCR, listing each CDR3 protein once. The sample has 300,000 to 500,000 distinct CDR3 sequences, 20% seen once; the top ten hold 20% to 25%. Sequenced material: peripheral blood mononuclear cells (PBMCs), taken when the disease was refractory, from a patient treated with antithyroid drugs. These receptors came from a female donor with Graves disease.

This clonotype turned up a few times. The gene calls are TRBV29-1 and TRBJ1-2; a weak D match, TRBD1 (5 bases). The CDR3 runs 10 residues. Germline V CDR1 and CDR2: SQVTM, ANQGSEA. V gave up 2 bases and J gave up 8 bases, with 6 bases separating them. The CDR3 region is CSVEWGGYTF. The CDR3 DNA is TGCAGCGTTGAATGGGGCGGCTACACCTTC.

This clonotype was counted at least ten times. V is TRBV2 and J is TRBJ1-2, with D tentatively TRBD1 (5 bases). The V gene lost 11 bases and the J gene lost 4 bases, with 17 bases spanning the gap. Germline V gene lookup returns CDR1 SNHLY and CDR2 FYNNEI. This CDR3 has 13 amino acids. The CDR3 spells CAVPGSGGYGYTF. In DNA form, the CDR3 reads TGTGCCGTCCCAGGGAGCGGAGGCTATGGCTACACCTTC.

About this clonotype: This may be a read error: a much more frequent sequence differs by one nucleotide. The CDR3 is CASSQGANYGYTF. The CDR3 nucleotides read TGTGCCAGCAGCCAGGGGGCTAACTATGGCTACACCTTC. The rearrangement uses TRBV7-2 and TRBJ1-2; 7 bases fit TRBD1. CDR3 length: 13 residues. Trimming removed 5 bases from V and 0 bases from J; junction bases left unmatched: 0. The V gene's germline CDR1 is SGHTA and CDR2 FQGNSA.

The chain has TRBV28 and TRBJ2-1, with D perhaps TRBD1 (5 bases). This CDR3 is built from 15 residues. Germline CDR1 MDHEN, CDR2 SYDVKM. Trimming removed 5 bases at V and 7 bases at J, with 18 bases between. The CDR3 sequence is CASSRFRTPGNEQFF. CDR3 nucleotide sequence: TGTGCCAGCAGTAGGTTTCGTACCCCAGGGAATGAGCAGTTCTTC.

This clonotype has ten or more counts. This sequence joins TRBV20-1 and TRBJ1-4, with TRBD1 matching over 10 bases. CDR3 size: 15 residues. The V segment lost 5 bases and the J segment 8 bases; nucleotides outside the gene matches: 11. Germline-derived CDR1 and CDR2 are DFQATT and SNEGSKA (reference sequence). CDR3 region: CSALPWGQGSEKLFF. The CDR3 region has the DNA TGCAGTGCTCTCCCGTGGGGACAGGGGTCCGAAAAACTGTTTTTT.

A few counts support this clonotype. The chain carries TRBV10-3 and TRBJ2-7; TRBD2 agrees at 10 bases. CDR3 length: 13 residues. J gave up 6 bases and V 10 bases, and 9 bases lay outside the gene matches. The germline V gene encodes CDR1 ENHRY and CDR2 SYGVKD. The CDR3 DNA is TGTGCCACCGGACTAGCGGTCGGGGGCGAGCAGTACTTC. Protein: CATGLAVGGEQYF.

This clonotype was counted many times. The chain is built from TRBV10-3 and TRBJ2-7; TRBD2 agrees at 8 bases. V shed 9 bases, J shed 5 bases, and the junction held 6 bases outside the gene matches. CDR3 length equals 12 residues. Germline loops: CDR1 ENHRY, CDR2 SYGVKD. The CDR3 loop is CAIGTSLDEQYF. The CDR3 DNA is TGTGCCATTGGGACTAGTCTGGACGAGCAGTACTTC.

This clonotype was seen a few times. The chain combines TRBV6-1 with TRBJ1-5; no clear D. The CDR3 sequence is 14 residues long. V was pared by 6 bases and J by 0 bases, with 9 bases between. The germline V gene encodes CDR1 MNHNS and CDR2 SASEGT. The CDR3 spells CASRTLGSNQPQHF. The CDR3, as DNA: TGTGCCAGCAGAACGCTAGGTAGCAATCAGCCCCAGCATTTT.

At least ten counts were recorded for this clonotype. This chain joins TRBV20-1 and TRBJ1-2, with 9 nucleotides matching TRBD1. Germline loops: CDR1 DFQATT, CDR2 SNEGSKA (reference sequence). The CDR3 has 14 residues. Trimming at V came to 3 bases and at J to 5 bases, leaving 7 bases not matched to a gene. In DNA form, the CDR3 reads TGCAGTGCTAGGGGACAGGGTTCTCGTTATGGCTACACCTTC. As protein: CSARGQGSRYGYTF.

The DNA of the CDR3 is TGTGCCAGCTCACCGGCAGAGACGTACCAAGAGACCCAGTACTTC. This gives the protein CASSPAETYQETQYF. J is TRBJ2-5 and V is TRBV18; D uncertain. V lost 3 bases and J 0 bases, leaving 11 bases between the germline ends. The CDR3 runs 15 residues. Germline CDR1 KGHSH, CDR2 LQKENI.

Only a few counts were recorded for this clonotype. V is TRBV29-1 and J is TRBJ2-2; D may be TRBD1 or TRBD2 (6 bases each). The CDR3 is 15 amino acids. Germline V CDR1 and CDR2: SQVTM, ANQGSEA. V lost 4 bases to trimming and J lost 5 bases, with 17 bases between them. CDR3 coding DNA: TGCAGCGTTGCGTTCCCGGGGGCGCTGACCGGGGAGCTGTTTTTT. Translating gives CSVAFPGALTGELFF.

The V call is TRBV5-6, the J call TRBJ2-2, with D unclear. The CDR3 extends over 13 amino acids. The germline gives CDR1 SGHDT, CDR2 YYEEEE. The germline V and J ends were trimmed by 6 bases and 4 bases, with 10 bases remaining between them. CDR3 protein: CASTEDRTGELFF. CDR3 nucleotides: TGTGCCAGCACCGAGGACCGCACCGGGGAGCTGTTTTTT.

This clonotype was observed many times. The V call is TRBV3-1, the J call TRBJ2-5; D gene ambiguous. CDR3 length: 14 amino acids. The germline CDR1 and CDR2 sequences are LGHDT and YNNKEL (reference sequence). Trimming took off 4 bases at V and 1 base at J, with 10 bases between the two ends. The CDR3 loop reads CASSRPRRQETQYF. The CDR3 DNA follows: TGTGCCAGCAGCCGTCCCCGTCGCCAAGAGACCCAGTACTTC.

The chain couples TRBV27 to TRBJ2-5; 13 bases align to TRBD2. Germline CDR1 and CDR2: MNHEY and SMNVEV (reference sequence). The CDR3 covers 16 residues. V dropped 6 bases and J dropped 4; count of bases not matched to a gene: 8. As DNA, the CDR3 is TGTGCCAGCAGCCAAAAACGGACTAGCGGGAGAGAGACCCAGTACTTC. Its protein is CASSQKRTSGRETQYF.

This clonotype was detected a few times. The V and J genes are TRBV10-3 and TRBJ1-2, with no clear D. The CDR3 extends over 17 amino acids. V was clipped by 0 bases and J by 4 bases, with 18 bases between them. Germline V gene lookup returns CDR1 ENHRY and CDR2 SYGVKD. DNA of the CDR3: TGTGCCATCAGTGAGTCCGGGCCCCGAGGTGACTCCTATGGCTACACCTTC. Its protein is CAISESGPRGDSYGYTF.

This rearrangement joins TRBV7-8 to TRBJ2-7; D is possibly TRBD2 (5 bases). The germline V gene encodes CDR1 SGHVS and CDR2 FQNEAQ. The V gene lost 4 bases and the J gene lost 4 bases, with 17 bases spanning the gap. This CDR3 has 15 amino acids. This CDR3 is CASSSDEAGVYEQYF. The CDR3 DNA sequence: TGTGCCAGCAGCTCCGACGAGGCGGGTGTATACGAGCAGTACTTC. Full variable domain (missing parts from reference TRBV7-8 and TRBJ2-7): GAGVSQSPRYKVAKRGQDVALRCDPISGHVSLFWYQQALGQGPEFLTYFQNEAQLDKSGLPSDRFFAERPEGSVSTLKIQRTQQEDSAVYLCASSSDEAGVYEQYFGPGTRLTVT.

This clonotype turned up a few times. The CDR3 region is CATSDSREGFKQETQYF. DNA of the CDR3: TGTGCCACCAGTGATTCACGTGAGGGATTTAAACAAGAGACCCAGTACTTC. The chain combines TRBV24-1 with TRBJ2-5; tentative D call: TRBD2 (5 bases). The CDR3 covers 17 residues. CDR1 is KGHDR and CDR2 is SFDVKD in the germline V gene. V lost 2 bases to trimming and J lost 2 bases, with 17 bases between them.

This clonotype occurred a few times. The chain carries TRBV15 and TRBJ2-5; TRBD1 or TRBD2 may be the D gene (6 bases each). In germline, CDR1 is LNHNV, CDR2 YYDKDF (reference sequence). Deletions cut 3 bases from V and 3 bases from J, with 14 bases between. The CDR3 is made up of 15 amino acids. The CDR3 bases are TGTGCCACCAGCAGTGATCTGGAGGGGGAAGAGACCCAGTACTTC. Its translation is CATSSDLEGEETQYF. The whole variable domain, filled in from reference TRBV15 and TRBJ2-5, reads DAMVIQNPRYQVTQFGKPVTLSCSQTLNHNVMYWYQQKSSQAPKLLFHYYDKDFNNEADTPDNFQSRRPNTSFCFLDIRSPGLGDTAMYLCATSSDLEGEETQYFGPGTRLLVL.

The J gene is TRBJ1-6, the V gene TRBV7-2; 8 bases are a match to TRBD1. V was clipped by 2 bases and J by 7 bases; unmatched bases: 10. CDR3 length: 17 residues. In germline, CDR1 is SGHTA, CDR2 FQGNSA. The CDR3 here is CASSLKHPGGGNSPLHF. CDR3 coding DNA: TGTGCCAGCAGCTTAAAGCATCCAGGGGGCGGAAATTCACCCCTCCACTTT.

This chain joins TRBV7-2 and TRBJ1-3, with 7 positions matching TRBD1. CDR1 is SGHTA and CDR2 is FQGNSA in the germline V gene. The CDR3 is 15 amino acids. J lost 4 bases, V lost 6 bases, and 9 bases had no gene match. The CDR3 DNA is TGTGCCAGCAGTCTGGACAGGTCGGGAGGAAACACCATATATTTT. Its protein is CASSLDRSGGNTIYF.

This clonotype was detected only a few times. The chain employs TRBV6-1 and TRBJ2-1, with 13 nucleotides matching TRBD2. V lost 5 bases to trimming and J lost 9 bases; unmatched junction nucleotides: 10. The CDR3 loop spans 16 amino acids. CDR1 is MNHNS and CDR2 is SASEGT in the germline V gene. CDR3 protein: CASSTRGGLAGVEQFF. Here the CDR3 DNA reads TGTGCCAGCAGTACCCGCGGTGGACTAGCGGGAGTTGAGCAGTTCTTC.